A single sample gave rise to the 20 T cell receptor beta chains below, sequenced in a study of quantifying T cell responses using KT2 cells. Study background: cDNA was made from DNase-treated RNA using alpha and beta constant primers.

The cDNA 3' end received a ligated oligonucleotide with a UMI. The first PCR ran 3 to 5 cycles with an equimolar RC1.1 and RC1.2 beta primer mix. One entry per CDR3 protein results from TCRdb running MiXCR on the UMI-ligation and nested PCR reads. Of about 33,000 distinct CDR3 sequences in the sample, approximately 10% were seen once. Sequencing was performed on PBMCs spiked with cells of the T cell clone KT2. Source of these receptors: a human donor.

The V call is TRBV6-6, the J call TRBJ1-2; a weak D match, TRBD1 (5 bases). Germline loops: CDR1 MNHNY, CDR2 SVGAGI (reference sequence). This CDR3 is 15 amino acids long. V was cut by 10 bases and J by 7 bases, with 25 bases left in between. CDR3 nucleotides: TGTGCCACCTTATACGATGGGACGGGAACTATTGGCTACACCTTC. Translation gives CATLYDGTGTIGYTF.

This clonotype was counted many times. This sequence joins TRBV20-1 and TRBJ1-1; D is unresolved. In germline, CDR1 is DFQATT, CDR2 SNEGSKA (reference sequence). V lost 5 bases, J lost 6 bases, and 13 bases lay in between. The CDR3 spans 12 residues. The CDR3 DNA sequence: TGCAGTGCTGGGGAGCGGGCGTCTGAAGCTTTCTTT. Its translation is CSAGERASEAFF.

The chain is built from TRBV24-1 and TRBJ2-1; TRBD2 aligns across 7 bases. CDR3 length: 16 amino acids. Per germline, CDR1 KGHDR and CDR2 SFDVKD. The ends lost 4 bases at V and 8 bases at J; junction bases unmatched: 13. CDR3 region: CATSEPLAGAGDEQFF. The CDR3 DNA follows: TGTGCCACCAGTGAACCCCTGGCGGGAGCTGGGGATGAGCAGTTCTTC.

The chain recombines TRBV12-3 or TRBV12-4 with TRBJ1-1, with D unclear. The CDR3 loop spans 13 amino acids. Deletions cut 2 bases from V and 4 bases from J, with 8 bases between. CDR3 residues: CASSLWWGTEAFF. The CDR3 DNA follows: TGTGCCAGCAGTTTATGGTGGGGCACTGAAGCTTTCTTT.

This clonotype was found many times. V is TRBV12-3 or TRBV12-4 and J is TRBJ1-2; TRBD1 matches at 8 bases. CDR3 length equals 15 residues. V shed 4 bases, J shed 7 bases, and the junction held 11 bases outside the gene matches. The CDR3 nucleotides are TGTGCCAGCAGTTCCCCGCCGGGACAGGCTGGTGGCTACACCTTC. Its translation is CASSSPPGQAGGYTF.

CDR3 sequence: CASSKTGAASGANVLTF. CDR3 sequence (DNA): TGTGCCAGCAGCAAAACAGGGGCTGCTTCTGGGGCCAACGTCCTGACTTTC. The chain links TRBV6-5 to TRBJ2-6; 7 bases are shared with TRBD1. The CDR3 contains 17 residues. In germline, CDR1 is MNHEY, CDR2 SVGAGI. Trimming took 6 bases from V and 1 from J; bases not matched to a gene: 9.

This clonotype was detected many times. The gene calls are TRBV29-1 and TRBJ2-1; D gene unclear. Deletions cut 4 bases from V and 7 bases from J, with 8 bases between. CDR3 length: 11 residues. CDR1 SQVTM and CDR2 ANQGSEA come from the germline V gene. The CDR3 DNA reads TGCAGCGTTGTAACTCAGAATGAGCAGTTCTTC. Protein product: CSVVTQNEQFF.

This clonotype has a handful of counts. The CDR3 here is CASSEGDQPQHF. For the CDR3, the DNA is TGTGCCAGCAGTGAAGGGGATCAGCCCCAGCATTTT. The chain combines TRBV6-1 with TRBJ1-5; D gene ambiguous. The germline V and J ends were trimmed by 1 base and 5 bases, with 3 bases remaining between them. This CDR3 contains 12 residues. Germline values: CDR1 MNHNS, CDR2 SASEGT.

V gene TRBV29-1 combines with J gene TRBJ2-3; D is unclear. The germline CDR1 and CDR2 sequences are SQVTM and ANQGSEA. With 3 bases removed from V and 1 base from J, the gap between germline ends came to 8 bases. CDR3 length equals 13 residues. CDR3 residues: CSVDFPRTDTQYF. CDR3 sequence (DNA): TGCAGCGTTGATTTTCCGCGCACAGATACGCAGTATTTT.

This clonotype was found many times. V gene TRBV4-1 combines with J gene TRBJ2-1, with D uncertain. Trimming shortened V by 6 bases and J by 8 bases, and 20 bases separated the two germline ends. The CDR3 sequence is 15 residues long. Germline CDR1 MGHRA, CDR2 YSYEKL. The CDR3 is CASRLQVNYNYEQFF. CDR3 coding DNA: TGCGCCAGCAGGCTACAAGTCAACTACAACTATGAGCAGTTCTTC.

The table lists this clonotype with many counts. The chain carries TRBV5-6 and TRBJ2-5; D tentatively reads TRBD1 or TRBD2 (5 bases each). The CDR3 covers 14 residues. Germline V gene lookup returns CDR1 SGHDT and CDR2 YYEEEE. Trimming took off 2 bases at V and 2 bases at J, with 10 bases between the two ends. Here the CDR3 reads CASSFTGPQETQYF. The CDR3 DNA reads TGTGCCAGCAGCTTTACGGGGCCACAAGAGACCCAGTACTTC.

This clonotype showed up many times. In DNA form, the CDR3 reads TGCAGTCCGCGGGGGAAAGATGGCTACACCTTC. Translated, it gives CSPRGKDGYTF. The genes are TRBV20-1 and TRBJ1-2, with D possibly being TRBD1 (5 bases). Germline loops: CDR1 DFQATT, CDR2 SNEGSKA (reference sequence). CDR3 length equals 11 residues. The V and J ends lost 8 bases and 6 bases respectively, with 13 bases between them.

The table lists this clonotype with a few counts. The chain joins TRBV12-3 or TRBV12-4 to TRBJ1-1; 7 bases map to TRBD1. With 6 bases clipped from V and 0 bases from J, the junction kept 7 bases outside the gene matches. This CDR3 spans 15 amino acids. The CDR3 nucleotides are TGTGCCAGCAGCCCACGGAGGGGGCTGAACACTGAAGCTTTCTTT. Amino acids: CASSPRRGLNTEAFF.

The chain employs TRBV12-3 or TRBV12-4 and TRBJ2-5; possibly TRBD1 for D (5 bases). The germline V and J ends were trimmed by 2 bases and 6 bases, with 13 bases remaining between them. The CDR3 loop spans 14 amino acids. The CDR3 protein is CASSLLGQGKTQYF. CDR3 sequence (DNA): TGTGCCAGCAGTTTATTGGGCCAGGGAAAGACCCAGTACTTC.

This clonotype was recorded a few times. The CDR3 loop reads CASSYSNRGFNGYTF. CDR3 DNA sequence: TGTGCCAGCAGTTACTCTAACAGGGGGTTCAATGGCTACACCTTC. V gene TRBV6-5 combines with J gene TRBJ1-2; 8 bases align to TRBD1. Germline CDR1 reads MNHEY; CDR2 reads SVGAGI. This CDR3 spans 15 amino acids. J gave up 6 bases and V 0 bases, and 6 bases lay outside the gene matches.

This clonotype was observed at least ten times. The chain carries TRBV12-3 or TRBV12-4 and TRBJ1-3, with D unclear. V was trimmed by 3 bases and J by 7 bases, leaving 4 bases between them. The CDR3 is 11 residues long. For the CDR3, the DNA is TGTGCCAGCAGTTTTTTGAACACCATATATTTT. Its protein is CASSFLNTIYF.

The V call is TRBV24-1, the J call TRBJ2-1, with 11 nucleotides matching TRBD2. Germline CDR1 reads KGHDR; CDR2 reads SFDVKD. V lost 4 bases and J lost 4; bases outside the gene matches: 5. The CDR3 is 16 residues long. This CDR3 is CATSETGTSGYNEQFF. The CDR3 nucleotides read TGTGCCACCAGTGAGACCGGGACTAGCGGTTACAATGAGCAGTTCTTC.

The table lists this clonotype with a few counts. The chain has TRBV7-3 and TRBJ2-1; D might be TRBD2 (6 bases). The CDR3 runs 13 residues. Trimming removed 5 bases at V and 1 base at J, with 6 bases between. Germline V CDR1 and CDR2: SGHTA, FQGTGA. CDR3 region: CASSRGSYNEQFF. CDR3 DNA: TGTGCCAGCAGCCGGGGGTCCTACAATGAGCAGTTCTTC.

This clonotype showed up just once. An end of the junction does not agree with germline; a read error may underlie this. V gene TRBV5-1 combines with J gene TRBJ2-5; D is undetermined. This CDR3 is 11 amino acids long. The germline CDR1 and CDR2 sequences are SGHRS and YFSETQ. The CDR3 DNA is TGCGCCAGCAGCTTCGGTGAGAACCAGTACTTC. Translating gives CASSFGENQYF.

This clonotype was recorded at least ten times. This rearrangement joins TRBV6-4 to TRBJ2-2, with D uncertain. The CDR3 has 13 amino acids. From germline, CDR1 is MRHNA and CDR2 SNTAGT. The V end was cut by 0 bases, the J end by 3 bases, with 2 bases between. CDR3 in DNA: TGTGCCAGCAGTGACTCGGACACCGGGGAGCTGTTTTTT. This codes for CASSDSDTGELFF.